The 5 T cell receptor beta chains listed next were all sequenced from one sample in a study of response to subunit inactivated influenza vaccine. TCRdb reprocessed the RT-PCR reads via MiXCR and lists one record per CDR3 protein. The table includes hundreds of thousands of distinct CDR3 sequences, 7.5% to 8.5% detected once. Sequenced material: PBMCs from blood, taken less than 30 months after vaccination. These receptors came from a man between 50 and 69 years old who received an inactivated influenza vaccine.

The CDR3 DNA is TGCGCCAGCAGCTCGGGACTAGCGGGTATCTCTGGGGCCAACGTCCTGACTTTC. Protein: CASSSGLAGISGANVLTF. V usage is TRBV5-1 and J usage is TRBJ2-6; 12 bases line up with TRBD2. The V and J ends lost 3 bases and 0 bases, in that order; junction bases with no gene match: 4. CDR3 length equals 18 residues. Germline V gene sequence: CDR1 SGHRS, CDR2 YFSETQ.

In this sample, this clonotype turned up a few times. V gene TRBV5-1 combines with J gene TRBJ2-1, with 8 bases matching TRBD2. In germline, CDR1 is SGHRS, CDR2 YFSETQ. The CDR3 has 15 residues. The J segment lost 2 bases and the V segment lost 4 bases, leaving 5 bases of the junction unmatched. The CDR3 is CASSRIAGTYNEQFF. In nucleotides, the CDR3 is TGCGCCAGCAGCCGGATAGCGGGGACCTACAATGAGCAGTTCTTC.

The V gene is TRBV6-5, the J gene TRBJ2-3; D may be TRBD2 (6 bases). The CDR3 is made up of 15 amino acids. CDR1 and CDR2 (germline): MNHEY, SVGAGI. Trimming stripped 5 bases from V and 2 bases from J, with 14 bases between. CDR3 sequence: CASSPTGLITDTQYF. The CDR3 region has the DNA TGTGCCAGCAGTCCCACGGGACTGATCACAGATACGCAGTATTTT.

This clonotype was counted a few times. The chain is built from TRBV28 and TRBJ2-7; 11 nucleotides match TRBD1. The CDR3 is made up of 15 amino acids. Germline-derived CDR1 and CDR2 are MDHEN and SYDVKM. V was clipped by 3 bases and J by 2 bases; unmatched bases: 3. For the CDR3, the DNA is TGTGCCAGCAGTTTTCGGGGACAGGGGGCCTACGAGCAGTACTTC. Its translation is CASSFRGQGAYEQYF. Looking up the rest from reference TRBV28 and TRBJ2-7 gives the full variable domain: DVKVTQSSRYLVKRTGEKVFLECVQDMDHENMFWYRQDPGLGLRLIYFSYDVKMKEKGDIPEGYSVSREKKERFSLILESASTNQTSMYLCASSFRGQGAYEQYFGPGTRLTVT.

This clonotype was counted many times. This chain links TRBV5-1 with TRBJ2-5; D possibly corresponds to TRBD1 (5 bases). Germline CDR1 reads SGHRS; CDR2 reads YFSETQ. The CDR3 sequence is 12 residues long. V shed 4 bases and J shed 4 bases, with 8 bases lying between them. The CDR3 loop is CASSRTRETQYF. DNA for the CDR3: TGCGCCAGCAGCCGGACACGAGAGACCCAGTACTTC.